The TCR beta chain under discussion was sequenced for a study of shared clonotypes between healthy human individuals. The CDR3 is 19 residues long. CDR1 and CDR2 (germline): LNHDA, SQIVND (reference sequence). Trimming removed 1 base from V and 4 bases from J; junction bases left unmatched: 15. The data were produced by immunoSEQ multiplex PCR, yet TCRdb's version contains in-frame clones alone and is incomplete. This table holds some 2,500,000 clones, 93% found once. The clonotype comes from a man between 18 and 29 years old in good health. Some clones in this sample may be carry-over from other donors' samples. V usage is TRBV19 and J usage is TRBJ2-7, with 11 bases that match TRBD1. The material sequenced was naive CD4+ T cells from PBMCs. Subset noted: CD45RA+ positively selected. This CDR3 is CASSIVSLLGQGGNYEQYF. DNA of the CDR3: TGTGCCAGTAGTATAGTATCGCTGCTGGGACAGGGGGGGAATTACGAGCAGTACTTC.